The rows below give T cell receptor beta chains drawn from one sample of a study of OX40 agonist ivuxolimab in advanced cancers. Only in-frame clones appear in the TCRdb table, and some are missing; sequencing was by immunoSEQ multiplex PCR. The sample yields approximately 75,000 clones, 85% to 90% seen once. This specimen consisted of CD4+ or CD8+ T cells sorted from blood, obtained in a trial of the OX40 agonist ivuxolimab. These receptors were taken from an adult with an advanced solid tumor such as melanoma, head and neck, liver or kidney cancer. The CDR3 runs from the conserved cysteine through the conserved F or W. Fields, in order: V gene, CDR3 length, D gene, J gene, clone size, CDR3 DNA, CDR3 protein. A D gene is named only where the DNA matches it firmly. The size of a clone is reported for some rows only, either as once, few or many, or as a class for expanded clones.

v_gene: TRBV5-4
len: 16
d_gene: TRBD1
j_gene: TRBJ1-1
abundance: NA
CDR3nt: TGTGCCAGCAGCTTGGGACAGGGGATGACGAACACTGAAGCTTTCTTT
CDR3aa: CASSLGQGMTNTEAFF

v_gene: TRBV7-7
len: 14
d_gene: TRBD2
j_gene: TRBJ2-1
abundance: once
CDR3nt: TGTGCTAGCAGCTTAGAGCGGGGGCCGTATGAGCAGTTCTTC
CDR3aa: CASSLERGPYEQFF

v_gene: TRBV7-2
len: 12
d_gene: NA
j_gene: TRBJ2-7
abundance: NA
CDR3nt: TGTGCCAGCAGCTTAGTTACGGCCGAGCAGTACTTC
CDR3aa: CASSLVTAEQYF

v_gene: TRBV28
len: 13
d_gene: NA
j_gene: TRBJ2-7
abundance: NA
CDR3nt: TGTGCCAGCTTACACAGGAGCTCCTACGAGCAGTACTTC
CDR3aa: CASLHRSSYEQYF

v_gene: TRBV7-6
len: 15
d_gene: NA
j_gene: TRBJ2-1
abundance: NA
CDR3nt: TGTGCCAGCAGTCCAGCGGGACACTATTCCAATGAGCAGTTCTTC
CDR3aa: CASSPAGHYSNEQFF

v_gene: TRBV6-6
len: 12
d_gene: NA
j_gene: TRBJ1-1
abundance: NA
CDR3nt: TGTGCCAGCAGTGGGCTTATCACTGAAGCTTTCTTT
CDR3aa: CASSGLITEAFF

v_gene: TRBV28
len: 15
d_gene: NA
j_gene: TRBJ2-7
abundance: NA
CDR3nt: TGTGCCAGCAGTTTAAGGTTAGGCAGATCCTACGAGCAGTACTTC
CDR3aa: CASSLRLGRSYEQYF

v_gene: TRBV27
len: 18
d_gene: NA
j_gene: TRBJ1-6
abundance: NA
CDR3nt: TGTGCCGGAGACCCGGGACATATTTATGGCGGCCTTAATTCACCCCTCCACTTT
CDR3aa: CAGDPGHIYGGLNSPLHF

v_gene: TRBV28
len: 14
d_gene: TRBD1
j_gene: TRBJ1-4
abundance: NA
CDR3nt: TGTGCCAGCAGCTTCTCCAGGGGGGGGGAAAAACTGTTTTTT
CDR3aa: CASSFSRGGEKLFF

v_gene: TRBV7-8
len: 14
d_gene: TRBD2
j_gene: TRBJ2-7
abundance: many
CDR3nt: TGTGCCAGCAGTGGGCTAGCGGGCTCCTACGAGCAGTACTTC
CDR3aa: CASSGLAGSYEQYF

v_gene: TRBV4-1
len: 18
d_gene: TRBD2
j_gene: TRBJ2-1
abundance: NA
CDR3nt: TGCGCCAGCAGCCAGACCCTAAGGAGCGGGAGTGGCAGCCATGAGCAGTTCTTC
CDR3aa: CASSQTLRSGSGSHEQFF

v_gene: TRBV19
len: 14
d_gene: TRBD1
j_gene: TRBJ1-2
abundance: NA
CDR3nt: TGTGCCAGTAGTGGACAGGGAGCTAACTATGGCTACACCTTC
CDR3aa: CASSGQGANYGYTF

v_gene: TRBV7-2
len: 13
d_gene: NA
j_gene: TRBJ2-5
abundance: once
CDR3nt: TGTGCCAGCAGCTTAGCGCTGAGGTCGGCCCAGTACTTC
CDR3aa: CASSLALRSAQYF

v_gene: TRBV4-1
len: 16
d_gene: TRBD2
j_gene: TRBJ2-1
abundance: NA
CDR3nt: TGCGCCAGCAGCCTACTCGGACTAGCTTTGTACAATGAGCAGTTCTTC
CDR3aa: CASSLLGLALYNEQFF

v_gene: TRBV4-2
len: 18
d_gene: NA
j_gene: TRBJ2-7
abundance: NA
CDR3nt: TGTGCCAGCAGCCAAGATCAAGTGGGGAGGTTGGCTTCCTACGAGCAGTACTTC
CDR3aa: CASSQDQVGRLASYEQYF

v_gene: TRBV19
len: 16
d_gene: NA
j_gene: TRBJ2-5
abundance: NA
CDR3nt: TGTGCCAGTAGTCCGACAGGGACTAAGCCGTTAGAGACCCAGTACTTC
CDR3aa: CASSPTGTKPLETQYF

v_gene: TRBV19
len: 14
d_gene: NA
j_gene: TRBJ1-1
abundance: NA
CDR3nt: TGTGCCAGTAGTCCCAGGGTCCTGAACACTGAAGCTTTCTTT
CDR3aa: CASSPRVLNTEAFF

v_gene: TRBV4-2
len: 15
d_gene: NA
j_gene: TRBJ2-1
abundance: once
CDR3nt: TGTGCCAGCAGCCTGTTTTTGGGTCCCCGCGATGAGCAGTTCTTC
CDR3aa: CASSLFLGPRDEQFF

v_gene: TRBV18
len: 15
d_gene: NA
j_gene: TRBJ1-1
abundance: NA
CDR3nt: TGTGCCAGCTCACCGGGGGGCAACAGGGATACTGAAGCTTTCTTT
CDR3aa: CASSPGGNRDTEAFF

v_gene: TRBV5-1
len: 18
d_gene: TRBD2
j_gene: TRBJ2-2
abundance: NA
CDR3nt: TGCGCCAGCAGCCCGGGACTAGCGGGAGGGGCGAACACCGGGGAGCTGTTTTTT
CDR3aa: CASSPGLAGGANTGELFF

v_gene: TRBV9
len: 17
d_gene: TRBD2
j_gene: TRBJ2-7
abundance: NA
CDR3nt: TGTGCCAGCAGCGTAGGACTAGCAGGAGGTCTAGGGTACGAGCAGTACTTC
CDR3aa: CASSVGLAGGLGYEQYF

v_gene: TRBV2
len: 12
d_gene: NA
j_gene: TRBJ2-7
abundance: NA
CDR3nt: TGTGCCAGCCGATCAGGGCCCTACGAGCAGTACTTC
CDR3aa: CASRSGPYEQYF

v_gene: TRBV25-1
len: 16
d_gene: TRBD1
j_gene: TRBJ2-5
abundance: NA
CDR3nt: TGTGCCAGCAGTGAAGCAAATACAGGGGGCCAAGAGACCCAGTACTTC
CDR3aa: CASSEANTGGQETQYF

v_gene: TRBV5-4
len: 12
d_gene: NA
j_gene: TRBJ1-2
abundance: NA
CDR3nt: TGTGCCAGCAGCTTGGTCGGCTATGGCTACACCTTC
CDR3aa: CASSLVGYGYTF

v_gene: TRBV18
len: 14
d_gene: NA
j_gene: TRBJ2-4
abundance: NA
CDR3nt: TGTGCCAGCTCACCGAGCGGGTCCAAAAACATTCAGTACTTC
CDR3aa: CASSPSGSKNIQYF

v_gene: TRBV7-9
len: 14
d_gene: NA
j_gene: TRBJ2-2
abundance: NA
CDR3nt: TGTGCCAGCAGCTCCAGTACGAACACCGGGGAGCTGTTTTTT
CDR3aa: CASSSSTNTGELFF

v_gene: TRBV18
len: 15
d_gene: TRBD1
j_gene: TRBJ1-4
abundance: NA
CDR3nt: TGTGCCAGCTCATCGGGGACAGGGGCGGATGAAAAACTGTTTTTT
CDR3aa: CASSSGTGADEKLFF

v_gene: TRBV7-8
len: 15
d_gene: TRBD2
j_gene: TRBJ2-7
abundance: NA
CDR3nt: TGTGCCAGCAGCTTAAGGGGCGGGGGGACATACGAGCAGTACTTC
CDR3aa: CASSLRGGGTYEQYF

v_gene: TRBV6-5
len: 15
d_gene: NA
j_gene: TRBJ2-6
abundance: NA
CDR3nt: TGTGCCAGCAGTTATCAGGGCCAAAGGGCCAACGTCCTGACTTTC
CDR3aa: CASSYQGQRANVLTF

v_gene: TRBV7-9
len: 17
d_gene: NA
j_gene: TRBJ1-1
abundance: NA
CDR3nt: TGTGCCAGCAGCACCCGGGACACAGGAGCTATGAACACTGAAGCTTTCTTT
CDR3aa: CASSTRDTGAMNTEAFF

v_gene: TRBV5-4
len: 18
d_gene: TRBD1
j_gene: TRBJ2-3
abundance: NA
CDR3nt: TGTGCCAGCAGCCAGGACAGGGGCCTAGCGCCTAGCACAGATACGCAGTATTTT
CDR3aa: CASSQDRGLAPSTDTQYF

v_gene: TRBV5-1
len: 14
d_gene: NA
j_gene: TRBJ2-2
abundance: NA
CDR3nt: TGCGCCAGCAGCTTGGTTCTAGCCGGCGGGGAGCTGTTTTTT
CDR3aa: CASSLVLAGGELFF

v_gene: TRBV19
len: 13
d_gene: NA
j_gene: TRBJ2-5
abundance: NA
CDR3nt: TGTGCCAGTAGTACGGTCAGGGGAGAGACCCAGTACTTC
CDR3aa: CASSTVRGETQYF

v_gene: TRBV6-6
len: 14
d_gene: NA
j_gene: TRBJ1-5
abundance: NA
CDR3nt: TGTGCCAGCAGTTACTCCCCGGGGCGGCAGCCCCAGCATTTT
CDR3aa: CASSYSPGRQPQHF

v_gene: TRBV11-3
len: 13
d_gene: NA
j_gene: TRBJ1-2
abundance: NA
CDR3nt: TGTGCCAGCAGCCCACCGGGACGGCTCAACTACACCTTC
CDR3aa: CASSPPGRLNYTF

v_gene: TRBV2
len: 14
d_gene: TRBD2
j_gene: TRBJ2-7
abundance: few
CDR3nt: TGTGCCAGCAGGTCCTCTAGCGGGGGATACGAGCAGTACTTC
CDR3aa: CASRSSSGGYEQYF

v_gene: TRBV28
len: 13
d_gene: NA
j_gene: TRBJ2-1
abundance: NA
CDR3nt: TGTGCCAGCAGTTCGCGGAGCTACAATGAGCAGTTCTTC
CDR3aa: CASSSRSYNEQFF

v_gene: TRBV13
len: 15
d_gene: TRBD1
j_gene: TRBJ1-1
abundance: NA
CDR3nt: TGTGCCAGCAGCACCCTAACAGGGGAGGACACTGAAGCTTTCTTT
CDR3aa: CASSTLTGEDTEAFF